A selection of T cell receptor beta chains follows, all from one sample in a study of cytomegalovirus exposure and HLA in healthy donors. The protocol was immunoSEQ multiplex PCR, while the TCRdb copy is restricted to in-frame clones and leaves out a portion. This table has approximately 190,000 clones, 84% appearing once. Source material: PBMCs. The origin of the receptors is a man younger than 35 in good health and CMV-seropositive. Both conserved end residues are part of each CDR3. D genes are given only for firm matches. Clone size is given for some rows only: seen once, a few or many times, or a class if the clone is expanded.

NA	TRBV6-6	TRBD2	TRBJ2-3	CASSYSTSGTDTQYF	TGTGCCAGCAGTTACTCGACTAGCGGCACAGATACGCAGTATTTT
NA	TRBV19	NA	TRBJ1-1	CASSISGNTEAFF	TGTGCCAGTAGTATCTCCGGGAACACTGAAGCTTTCTTT
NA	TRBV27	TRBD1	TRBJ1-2	CASSLGLGQGPNYGYTF	TGTGCCAGCAGCCTGGGTTTAGGACAGGGACCTAACTATGGCTACACCTTC
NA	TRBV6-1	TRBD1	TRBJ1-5	CASRPTGDSNQPQHF	TGTGCCAGCAGACCGACAGGGGATAGCAATCAGCCCCAGCATTTT
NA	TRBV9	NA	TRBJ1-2	CASSVAPGGLDYGYTF	TGTGCCAGCAGCGTAGCCCCCGGGGGGCTTGACTATGGCTACACCTTC
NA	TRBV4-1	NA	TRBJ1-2	CASSQGTAAGYGYTF	TGCGCCAGCAGCCAAGGGACAGCCGCCGGCTATGGCTACACCTTC
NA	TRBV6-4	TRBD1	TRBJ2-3	CASSPGQITDTQYF	TGTGCCAGCAGCCCGGGACAGATCACAGATACGCAGTATTTT
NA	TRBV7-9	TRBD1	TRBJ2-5	CASSRPDRGPQETQYF	TGTGCCAGCAGCCGACCGGACAGGGGTCCCCAAGAGACCCAGTACTTC
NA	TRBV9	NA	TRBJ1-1	CASSVDGNTEAFF	TGTGCCAGCAGCGTAGACGGGAACACTGAAGCTTTCTTT
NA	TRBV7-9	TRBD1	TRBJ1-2	CASRRQGVYTF	TGTGCCAGCAGGAGACAGGGGGTATATACCTTC
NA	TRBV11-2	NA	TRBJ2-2	CASSGAGTRGTGELFF	TGTGCCAGCAGCGGAGCCGGGACTCGTGGCACCGGGGAGCTGTTTTTT
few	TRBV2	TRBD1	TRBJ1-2	CARGQGGNGYTF	TGTGCCAGGGGACAGGGGGGAAATGGCTACACCTTC
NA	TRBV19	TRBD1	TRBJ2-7	CASRAPGTGGDEQYF	TGTGCCAGTAGGGCCCCTGGGACAGGGGGCGACGAGCAGTACTTC
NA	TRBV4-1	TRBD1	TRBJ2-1	CASSSEGGQYYNEQFF	TGCGCCAGCAGTTCTGAAGGGGGACAGTACTACAATGAGCAGTTCTTC
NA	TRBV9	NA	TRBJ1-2	CASSAGGTYGYTF	TGTGCCAGCAGCGCGGGGGGAACCTATGGCTACACCTTC
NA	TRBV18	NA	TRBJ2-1	CASTNSDEQFF	TGTGCCAGCACGAATTCGGATGAGCAGTTCTTC
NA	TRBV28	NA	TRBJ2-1	CASTGGPEQFF	TGTGCCAGCACCGGCGGCCCTGAGCAGTTCTTC
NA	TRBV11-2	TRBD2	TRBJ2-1	CASSSGLVVEQFF	TGTGCCAGCAGCTCAGGACTAGTCGTTGAGCAGTTCTTC
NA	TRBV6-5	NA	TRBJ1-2	CASSYSGLQGYGYTF	TGTGCCAGCAGTTACTCCGGTTTGCAGGGCTATGGCTACACCTTC
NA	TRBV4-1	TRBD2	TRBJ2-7	CASSQGGLGLAEYEQYF	TGCGCCAGCAGCCAAGGGGGTTTAGGACTAGCGGAATACGAGCAGTACTTC
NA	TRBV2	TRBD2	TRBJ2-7	CASRLLVASGSAYEQYF	TGTGCCAGCAGACTTCTCGTGGCTAGCGGGAGTGCGTACGAGCAGTACTTC
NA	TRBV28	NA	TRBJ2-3	CASSGGTDTQYF	TGTGCCAGCTCAGGGGGCACAGATACGCAGTATTTT
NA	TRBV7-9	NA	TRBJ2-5	CASSLVPGKETQYF	TGTGCCAGCAGCTTAGTCCCGGGAAAAGAGACCCAGTACTTC
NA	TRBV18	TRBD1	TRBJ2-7	CASSRQGVGYEQYF	TGTGCCAGCTCACGACAGGGGGTAGGGTACGAGCAGTACTTC
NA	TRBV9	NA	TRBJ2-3	CASSATTPTDTQYF	TGTGCCAGCAGCGCCACCACACCGACAGATACGCAGTATTTT
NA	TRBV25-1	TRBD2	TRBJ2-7	CASSIGREAAYEQYF	TGTGCCAGCTCTATCGGGCGGGAGGCAGCATACGAGCAGTACTTC
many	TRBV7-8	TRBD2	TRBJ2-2	CASSFRSGLAGNTGELFF	TGTGCCAGCAGCTTTAGGTCGGGACTAGCGGGAAATACCGGGGAGCTGTTTTTT
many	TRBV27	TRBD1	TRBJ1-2	CASSLTGGYGYTF	TGTGCCAGCAGTCTCACAGGGGGCTATGGCTACACCTTC
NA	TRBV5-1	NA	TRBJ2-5	CASSHGPGSEGVPQYF	TGCGCCAGCAGCCATGGACCTGGGTCAGAGGGGGTCCCCCAGTACTTC
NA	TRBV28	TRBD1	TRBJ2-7	CASSLLGQVYEQYF	TGTGCCAGCAGTTTACTGGGACAGGTATACGAGCAGTACTTC
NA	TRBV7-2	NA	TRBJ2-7	CASSSSQYEQYF	TGTGCCAGCAGCTCCTCCCAGTACGAGCAGTACTTC
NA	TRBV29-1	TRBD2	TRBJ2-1	CSLKVAGGGNEQFF	TGCAGCTTGAAGGTAGCGGGAGGGGGCAATGAGCAGTTCTTC
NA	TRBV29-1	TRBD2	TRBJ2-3	CSVMGQLTSGRGTDTQYF	TGCAGCGTGATGGGCCAGTTAACTAGCGGGAGGGGGACAGATACGCAGTATTTT
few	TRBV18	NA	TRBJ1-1	CASSPLAEAFF	TGTGCCAGCTCACCACTCGCTGAAGCTTTCTTT
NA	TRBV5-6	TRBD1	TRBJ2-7	CASSFPQGAVSYEQYF	TGTGCCAGCAGCTTTCCACAGGGGGCTGTTTCCTACGAGCAGTACTTC
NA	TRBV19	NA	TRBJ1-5	CASRKGGAQHF	TGTGCCAGTCGTAAAGGCGGAGCCCAGCATTTT
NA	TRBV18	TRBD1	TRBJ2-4	CASSPRTGWDIQYF	TGTGCCAGCTCACCTCGGACAGGGTGGGACATTCAGTACTTC